These 20 T cell receptor beta chains originate from one sample sequenced in a study of CD8 T cells in Susac syndrome. With random hexamers, reverse transcription was performed on roughly 0.5 to 1 ug of RNA. Each CDR3 protein gets one entry after TCRdb re-called the immunoSEQ multiplex PCR reads with MiXCR. The profile shows 200,000 to 250,000 distinct CDR3 sequences, nearly 97% of them singletons. Sequenced sample: CD4+ T cells from PBMCs. All receptors derive from a human donor with multiple sclerosis.

Points on this clonotype: An end of the junction differs from the germline gene, which may be a read error. V is TRBV20-1 and J is TRBJ2-5; possible D gene TRBD1, 5 bases. CDR1 and CDR2 from the germline V gene are DFQATT and SNEGSKA (reference sequence). The CDR3 is 13 amino acids. DNA of the CDR3: TGCAGTGCCAGAGGCCAGGGCCAAGAGACCCAGTACTTC. Protein: CSARGQGQETQYF.

Here the CDR3 DNA reads TGCAGCGAGGGAGGGAGCGGGGAGGCTTTCTTT. Translation: CSEGGSGEAFF. The chain joins TRBV29-1 to TRBJ1-1, with D hard to call. The germline V gene encodes CDR1 SQVTM and CDR2 ANQGSEA. Trimming took off 7 bases at V and 11 bases at J, with 17 bases between the two ends. The CDR3 is 11 amino acids.

V gene TRBV12-3 or TRBV12-4 combines with J gene TRBJ1-2; D is unresolved. The CDR3 consists of 11 residues. Trimming removed 6 bases at V and 8 bases at J, with 10 bases between. As DNA, the CDR3 is TGTGCCAGCAGGGCCCGTGGGGGCTACACCTTC. Translating it yields CASRARGGYTF.

The CDR3 DNA sequence: TGTGCCAGCAGCCAAGTTGGAGTGGTCGAGCAGTACTTC. This codes for CASSQVGVVEQYF. V gene TRBV3-1 combines with J gene TRBJ2-7; D unresolved. The CDR3 spans 13 residues. Germline V CDR1 and CDR2: LGHDT, YNNKEL (reference sequence). Trimming cost V 1 base and J 6 bases, with 10 bases left between them.

CDR3 in DNA: TGTGCCAGCAGCCGGACGAGTCGGGCCAGTGGCTACACCTTC. Protein sequence: CASSRTSRASGYTF. This rearrangement joins TRBV5-6 to TRBJ1-2, with D unclear. The germline gives CDR1 SGHDT, CDR2 YYEEEE. Trimming took 4 bases from V and 7 from J, leaving 17 bases between them. The CDR3 totals 14 residues.

This chain uses TRBV30 with TRBJ2-3; a weak D match, TRBD2 (6 bases). Trimming took off 5 bases at V and 6 bases at J, with 9 bases between the two ends. Germline V CDR1 and CDR2: GTSNPN, SVGIG (reference sequence). This CDR3 has 11 amino acids. For the CDR3, the DNA is TGTGCCTGGGGAGGGGTGGATACGCAGTATTTT. The encoded protein is CAWGGVDTQYF.

CDR3 coding DNA: TGCGCCAGCAGGCCTACAGGGAACACTGAAGCTTTCTTT. This codes for CASRPTGNTEAFF. J is TRBJ1-1 and V is TRBV4-1; D may be TRBD1 (5 bases). The CDR3 covers 13 residues. V was cut by 6 bases and J by 1 base, with 9 bases left in between. CDR1 and CDR2 (germline): MGHRA, YSYEKL.

V and J are TRBV19 and TRBJ1-1; D is unclear. The V gene lost 0 bases and the J gene lost 1 base, with 9 bases spanning the gap. This CDR3 spans 15 amino acids. The germline gives CDR1 LNHDA, CDR2 SQIVND (reference sequence). The chain's CDR3 is CASSIDPGQNTEAFF. The CDR3, as DNA: TGTGCCAGTAGTATAGATCCCGGGCAGAACACTGAAGCTTTCTTT.

The chain carries TRBV5-1 and TRBJ1-1; possible D gene TRBD1, 6 bases. The CDR3 loop spans 13 amino acids. Germline CDR1 reads SGHRS; CDR2 reads YFSETQ. Trimming took 0 bases from V and 6 from J, leaving 9 bases between them. Here the CDR3 DNA reads TGCGCCAGCAGCTTGGTTGAGGGGGCTGAAGCTTTCTTT. Translated: CASSLVEGAEAFF.

The rearrangement joins TRBV7-9 to TRBJ1-1; the match to TRBD1 covers 9 bases. Germline loops: CDR1 SEHNR, CDR2 FQNEAQ (reference sequence). With 2 bases clipped from V and 4 bases from J, the junction kept 11 bases outside the gene matches. This CDR3 has 17 amino acids. The CDR3 sequence: CASSLIPGQGLGTEAFF. The CDR3 DNA sequence: TGTGCCAGCAGCTTAATCCCGGGACAGGGACTAGGCACTGAAGCTTTCTTT.

This rearrangement joins TRBV11-2 to TRBJ2-2; D tentatively reads TRBD1 or TRBD2 (6 bases each). This CDR3 contains 16 residues. CDR1 and CDR2 (germline): SGHAT, FQNNGV. V was cut by 5 bases and J by 6 bases, with 19 bases left in between. The CDR3 loop reads CASSLPLGGAPGELFF. DNA for the CDR3: TGTGCCAGCAGCCTGCCCTTGGGGGGCGCCCCCGGGGAGCTGTTTTTT.

The rearrangement joins TRBV19 to TRBJ1-5, with a weak D call TRBD1 (5 bases). Per germline, CDR1 LNHDA and CDR2 SQIVND (reference sequence). This CDR3 has 13 amino acids. V gave up 4 bases and J gave up 4 bases, with 8 bases separating them. CDR3: CASSRQWNQPQHF. The CDR3 DNA is TGTGCCAGTAGTAGACAGTGGAATCAGCCCCAGCATTTT. Full variable domain (missing parts from reference TRBV19 and TRBJ1-5): DGGITQSPKYLFRKEGQNVTLSCEQNLNHDAMYWYRQDPGQGLRLIYYSQIVNDFQKGDIAEGYSVSREKKESFPLTVTSAQKNPTAFYLCASSRQWNQPQHFGDGTRLSIL.

The chain employs TRBV10-3 and TRBJ2-3; D remains ambiguous. The germline V and J ends were trimmed by 6 bases and 2 bases, with 6 bases remaining between them. Germline V gene lookup returns CDR1 ENHRY and CDR2 SYGVKD. The CDR3 sequence is 12 residues long. In nucleotides, the CDR3 is TGTGCCATCAGGAATCTCACAGATACGCAGTATTTT. Translating gives CAIRNLTDTQYF.

V and J are TRBV9 and TRBJ2-5; D is possibly TRBD2 (5 bases). Trimming cost V 1 base and J 5 bases, with 12 bases left between them. This CDR3 is 14 amino acids long. Per the germline V gene, CDR1 is SGDLS and CDR2 is YYNGEE. The CDR3 DNA reads TGTGCCAGCAGCGTAACATTTCCGGGGGAGACCCAGTACTTC. It specifies CASSVTFPGETQYF.

The chain couples TRBV10-3 to TRBJ2-7; the D gene is possibly TRBD2 (6 bases). V was cut by 7 bases and J by 1 base, with 11 bases left in between. The CDR3 has 13 residues. Per germline, CDR1 ENHRY and CDR2 SYGVKD. In nucleotides, the CDR3 is TGTGCCATCACCCCCGGGGGATCCTACGAGCAGTACTTC. This encodes CAITPGGSYEQYF.

This clonotype was seen just once. V and J are TRBV29-1 and TRBJ1-5; D possibly corresponds to TRBD1 (6 bases). The V end lost 4 bases, the J end lost 5 bases, and 15 bases lay between the germline ends. This CDR3 region has 14 residues. The germline V gene encodes CDR1 SQVTM and CDR2 ANQGSEA. CDR3 amino acids: CSVAQGSTDQPQHF. The CDR3 nucleotides are TGCAGCGTTGCACAGGGATCAACGGATCAGCCCCAGCATTTT.

The chain links TRBV7-2 to TRBJ2-1, with D tentatively TRBD2 (5 bases). V lost 1 base and J 8 bases, leaving 9 bases between the germline ends. This CDR3 spans 13 amino acids. Germline CDR1 and CDR2: SGHTA and FQGNSA. The CDR3 loop reads CASSLVGEDEQFF. CDR3 nucleotide sequence: TGTGCCAGCAGCTTAGTGGGAGAGGATGAGCAGTTCTTC. The variable domain in full, with the rest retrieved from reference TRBV7-2 and TRBJ2-1, is GAGVSQSPSNKVTEKGKDVELRCDPISGHTALYWYRQSLGQGLEFLIYFQGNSAPDKSGLPSDRFSAERTGGSVSTLTIQRTQQEDSAVYLCASSLVGEDEQFFGPGTRLTVL.

The chain employs TRBV6-4 and TRBJ1-2; no firm D call. Trimming took off 5 bases at V and 0 bases at J, with 7 bases between the two ends. This CDR3 region has 13 residues. Per the germline V gene, CDR1 is MRHNA and CDR2 is SNTAGT. CDR3 coding DNA: TGTGCCAGCAGTCCTACAGCTAACTATGGCTACACCTTC. This encodes CASSPTANYGYTF.

V gene TRBV5-1 combines with J gene TRBJ2-1; D unresolved. V gave up 2 bases and J gave up 5 bases, with 8 bases separating them. Germline CDR1 is SGHRS and CDR2 is YFSETQ. This CDR3 has 13 residues. CDR3 amino acids: CASSFSADNEQFF. The CDR3 DNA reads TGCGCCAGCAGCTTCAGCGCAGACAATGAGCAGTTCTTC.

V and J are TRBV2 and TRBJ2-7; 13 bases fit TRBD2. V lost 11 bases, J lost 4 bases, and 23 bases stayed unmatched. The CDR3 length is 19 residues. Germline V lookup: CDR1 SNHLY, CDR2 FYNNEI. CDR3 loop: CAGLRGRTSGGIKRYEQYF. The CDR3 coding sequence is TGTGCCGGATTAAGAGGAAGGACTAGCGGGGGTATTAAACGATACGAGCAGTACTTC. The entire variable domain, with the rest obtained from reference TRBV2 and TRBJ2-7, is as follows: EPEVTQTPSHQVTQMGQEVILRCVPISNHLYFYWYRQILGQKVEFLVSFYNNEISEKSEIFDDQFSVERPDGSNFTLKIRSTKLEDSAMYFCAGLRGRTSGGIKRYEQYFGPGTRLTVT.